The present T cell receptor beta chain was sequenced within a study of blood T cell repertoires in COVID-19. Study-wide context: The study drew acute and convalescent COVID-19 samples from the United States, Italy and Spain.

TCRdb keeps only in-frame clones here, not all; method: immunoSEQ multiplex PCR. The repertoire holds 40,000 or so clones, with about 85% as singletons. The CDR3 is 14 amino acids. V dropped 9 bases and J dropped 4; count of bases not matched to a gene: 12. The germline gives CDR1 LNHDA, CDR2 SQIVND (reference sequence). Sequencing input: peripheral blood. The chain is built from TRBV19 and TRBJ2-7; 7 bases are a match to TRBD2. The receptor was isolated from a man aged 50-59 years with active COVID-19. CDR3 in amino acids: CASALSGAWYEQYF. The CDR3 region has the DNA TGTGCCAGCGCACTCAGCGGGGCATGGTACGAGCAGTACTTC.